One and the same sample provided the 26 T cell receptor beta chains below, sequenced in a study of monozygotic twins with inflammatory bowel disease (dated by TCRdb to about 2019). The library was obtained by 5' RACE. The sample was run on an Illumina HiSeq 2500. TCRdb reprocessed the public reads and reports one entry per CDR3 protein sequence, without DNA. Per the sample table, the count is approximately 100,000 distinct CDR3 sequences. Of the sample, 1.5% to 2% falls within the top ten clones. The sequenced material came from blood. Receptors originate from a human donor with ulcerative colitis or Crohn's disease, or a healthy co-twin of an affected twin (not recorded which).

This chain uses TRBV7-2 with TRBJ2-1; TCRdb gives TRBD2 as the D gene, but with no DNA this cannot be confirmed. Germline CDR1 is SGHTA and CDR2 is FQGNSA. The CDR3 totals 17 residues. The CDR3 loop is CASSLASLAGGLDEQFF. Filled out from reference TRBV7-2 and TRBJ2-1, the complete variable domain reads GAGVSQSPSNKVTEKGKDVELRCDPISGHTALYWYRQSLGQGLEFLIYFQGNSAPDKSGLPSDRFSAERTGGSVSTLTIQRTQQEDSAVYLCASSLASLAGGLDEQFFGPGTRLTVL.

By frequency, this clonotype is medium-sized. V and J are TRBV5-1 and TRBJ2-5. Germline V gene sequence: CDR1 SGHRS, CDR2 YFSETQ. This CDR3 has 11 amino acids. CDR3 loop: CASSLEETQYF.

CDR3 amino acids: CASSLEGTAPEISGNTIYF. The chain links TRBV7-6 to TRBJ1-3; TCRdb's D gene call, TRBD1, goes unchecked for lack of DNA. From germline, CDR1 is SGHVS and CDR2 FNYEAQ. The CDR3 runs 19 residues.

CDR3 loop: CASSSSGTGYYEQYF. This chain connects TRBV5-1 to TRBJ2-7; TCRdb picks TRBD1, but there is no DNA to check that call. The CDR3 loop spans 15 amino acids. Germline CDR1 SGHRS, CDR2 YFSETQ.

The rearrangement joins TRBV30 to TRBJ1-5; TCRdb gives TRBD1 as the D gene, but with no DNA this cannot be confirmed. The CDR3 has 13 amino acids. Germline loops: CDR1 GTSNPN, CDR2 SVGIG (reference sequence). CDR3 region: CAWSWTGHQPQHF.

CDR3 in amino acids: CASSHTTGTGGWSYNEQFF. The rearrangement uses TRBV6-4 and TRBJ2-1; TCRdb's assignment of TRBD1 cannot be checked, as there is no DNA. Germline V gene data show CDR1 as MRHNA and CDR2 as SNTAGT. The CDR3 length is 19 residues.

This chain connects TRBV28 to TRBJ2-1; the TRBD2 assignment by TCRdb is unverifiable without DNA. The CDR3 sequence is 15 residues long. The V gene's germline CDR1 is MDHEN and CDR2 SYDVKM. The CDR3 sequence: CASSAGTSGYNEQFF.

V gene TRBV4-3 combines with J gene TRBJ1-6. This CDR3 contains 13 residues. From germline, CDR1 is LGHNA and CDR2 YSLEER. CDR3 protein: CASSQDSNSPLHF.

The V and J genes are TRBV12-3 or TRBV12-4 and TRBJ2-3. This CDR3 is 14 amino acids long. The CDR3 protein is CASSFRPDTDTQYF.

This rearrangement joins TRBV18 to TRBJ2-2. Germline V gene lookup returns CDR1 KGHSH and CDR2 LQKENI. The CDR3 sequence is 14 residues long. This CDR3 is CASSPHGNTGELFF.

The genes are TRBV27 and TRBJ2-7; absent DNA, TCRdb's TRBD1 call cannot be checked. Germline CDR1 reads MNHEY; CDR2 reads SMNVEV (reference sequence). The CDR3 consists of 15 residues. The CDR3 loop reads CASRLAPRSGYEQYF.

The rearrangement joins TRBV12-3 or TRBV12-4 to TRBJ2-1; lacking DNA, the TRBD2 call made by TCRdb goes unchecked. CDR3 length: 13 amino acids. The CDR3 reads CATSGRVNNEQFF.

The J gene is TRBJ2-2, the V gene TRBV25-1; the TRBD1 assignment by TCRdb is unverifiable without DNA. The germline CDR1 and CDR2 sequences are MGHDK and SYGVNS. CDR3 length: 17 residues. The CDR3 is CASSGYPRDSRTGELFF.

The V call is TRBV7-8, the J call TRBJ2-6; TCRdb calls TRBD1, which cannot be checked without DNA. The CDR3 totals 18 residues. The germline gives CDR1 SGHVS, CDR2 FQNEAQ. This CDR3 is CASSLVGAGGSGANVLTF.

The chain employs TRBV6-2 or TRBV6-3 and TRBJ1-6. Germline values: CDR1 MNHEY, CDR2 SVGEGT. This CDR3 spans 16 amino acids. This CDR3 is CASSSIGKIYNSPLHF.

The genes are TRBV12-3 or TRBV12-4 and TRBJ1-2; the TCRdb call, TRBD1, lacks DNA for checking. The CDR3 loop spans 15 amino acids. CDR3 region: CASRRGTGQNYGYTF.

The rearrangement joins TRBV6-2 or TRBV6-3 to TRBJ2-1; no DNA is available, so the TRBD1 call from TCRdb remains unchecked. From germline, CDR1 is MNHEY and CDR2 SVGEGT. The CDR3 loop spans 15 amino acids. The CDR3 spells CASSYRDRLYNEQFF.

The genes are TRBV5-1 and TRBJ2-3. This CDR3 spans 13 amino acids. Germline CDR1 and CDR2: SGHRS and YFSETQ. This CDR3 reads CASSSGATDTQYF.

The chain uses TRBV5-1 and TRBJ2-6; TCRdb picks TRBD1, but there is no DNA to check that call. Germline values: CDR1 SGHRS, CDR2 YFSETQ. The CDR3 sequence is 19 residues long. CDR3 amino acids: CASSRGLQGLDSGANVLTF. The full variable domain, completed using reference TRBV5-1 and TRBJ2-6, is KAGVTQTPRYLIKTRGQQVTLSCSPISGHRSVSWYQQTPGQGLQFLFEYFSETQRNKGNFPGRFSGRQFSNSRSEMNVSTLELGDSALYLCASSRGLQGLDSGANVLTFGAGSRLTVL.

The chain uses TRBV5-1 and TRBJ2-7. Germline CDR1 reads SGHRS; CDR2 reads YFSETQ. The length of the CDR3 is 14 residues. This CDR3 is CASSLGPKSYEQYF. Looking up the rest from reference TRBV5-1 and TRBJ2-7 gives the full variable domain: KAGVTQTPRYLIKTRGQQVTLSCSPISGHRSVSWYQQTPGQGLQFLFEYFSETQRNKGNFPGRFSGRQFSNSRSEMNVSTLELGDSALYLCASSLGPKSYEQYFGPGTRLTVT.

This chain uses TRBV30 with TRBJ2-5. This CDR3 has 14 residues. Germline V gene sequence: CDR1 GTSNPN, CDR2 SVGIG (reference sequence). The CDR3 here is CAWRATTVQETQYF.

The V call is TRBV9, the J call TRBJ1-3. Germline values: CDR1 SGDLS, CDR2 YYNGEE. CDR3 length: 15 amino acids. The CDR3 reads CASSNKAGPGNTIYF.

The chain links TRBV2 to TRBJ2-7; lacking DNA, the TRBD1 call made by TCRdb goes unchecked. There are 12 residues in the CDR3. From germline, CDR1 is SNHLY and CDR2 FYNNEI. CDR3 amino acids: CASETGGHEQYF. The variable domain in full, with the rest retrieved from reference TRBV2 and TRBJ2-7, is EPEVTQTPSHQVTQMGQEVILRCVPISNHLYFYWYRQILGQKVEFLVSFYNNEISEKSEIFDDQFSVERPDGSNFTLKIRSTKLEDSAMYFCASETGGHEQYFGPGTRLTVT.

The J gene is TRBJ1-6, the V gene TRBV3-1. The V gene's germline CDR1 is LGHDT and CDR2 YNNKEL (reference sequence). This CDR3 contains 21 residues. The CDR3 is CASSQGWKPGLKSSYNSPLHF.

V usage is TRBV15 and J usage is TRBJ2-2; TCRdb names TRBD1, which stays unverified in the absence of DNA. The germline V gene encodes CDR1 LNHNV and CDR2 YYDKDF (reference sequence). This CDR3 contains 17 residues. The CDR3 spells CATSKTLTGTNTGELFF.

The chain carries TRBV6-5 and TRBJ2-7; TCRdb picks TRBD1, but there is no DNA to check that call. The germline V gene encodes CDR1 MNHEY and CDR2 SVGAGI. The CDR3 sequence is 15 residues long. The CDR3 sequence: CASSYRAGWSYEQYF.